This TCR beta chain was recorded in a study of control samples from healthy donors and cancer patients. With V trimmed by 9 bases and J by 9 bases, 3 bases remained unmatched. There are 12 residues in the CDR3. The germline CDR1 and CDR2 sequences are LNHDA and SQIVND (reference sequence). Method: immunoSEQ multiplex PCR; TCRdb's copy keeps in-frame clones and lacks some. Counted here are about 150,000 clones, about 86% occurring once; the ten biggest clones make up about 1.7%. This TCR was sampled from a man aged 18 to 29 in good health. Sequencing was performed on blood. The chain combines TRBV19 with TRBJ2-7, with TRBD2 matching 15 bases. CDR3 residues: CASGTSGGRQYF. The CDR3 DNA reads TGTGCCAGCGGGACTAGCGGGGGGCGGCAGTACTTC.